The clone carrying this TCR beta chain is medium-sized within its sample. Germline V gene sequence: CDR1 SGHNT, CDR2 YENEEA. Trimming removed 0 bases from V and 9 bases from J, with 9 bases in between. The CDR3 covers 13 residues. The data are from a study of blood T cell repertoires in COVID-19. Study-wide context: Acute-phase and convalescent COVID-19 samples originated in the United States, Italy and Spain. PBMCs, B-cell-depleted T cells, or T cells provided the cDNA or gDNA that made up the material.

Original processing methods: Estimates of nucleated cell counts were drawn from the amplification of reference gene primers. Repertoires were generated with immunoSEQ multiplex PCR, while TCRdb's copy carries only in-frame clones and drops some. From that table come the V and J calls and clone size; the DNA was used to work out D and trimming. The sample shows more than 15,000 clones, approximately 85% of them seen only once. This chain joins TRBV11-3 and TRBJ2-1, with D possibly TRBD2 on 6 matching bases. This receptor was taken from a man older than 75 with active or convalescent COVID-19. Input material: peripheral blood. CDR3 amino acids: CASSLDRGTEQFF. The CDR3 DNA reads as TGTGCCAGCAGCTTAGATCGGGGGACTGAGCAGTTCTTC.